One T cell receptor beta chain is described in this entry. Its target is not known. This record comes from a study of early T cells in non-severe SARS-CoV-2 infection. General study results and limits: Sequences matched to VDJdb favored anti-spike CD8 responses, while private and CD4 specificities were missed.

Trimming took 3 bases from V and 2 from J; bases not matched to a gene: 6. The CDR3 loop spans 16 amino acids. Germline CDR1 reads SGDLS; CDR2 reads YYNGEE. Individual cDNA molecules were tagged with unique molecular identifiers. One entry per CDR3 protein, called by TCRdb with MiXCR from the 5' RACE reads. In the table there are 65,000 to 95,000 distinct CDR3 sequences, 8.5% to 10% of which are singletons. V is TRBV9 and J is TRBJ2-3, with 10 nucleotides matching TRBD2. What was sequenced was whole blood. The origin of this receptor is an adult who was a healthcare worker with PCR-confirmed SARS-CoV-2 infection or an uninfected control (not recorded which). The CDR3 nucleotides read TGTGCCAGCAGCGCAGCGGGGGGGCAGGTCACAGATACGCAGTATTTT. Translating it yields CASSAAGGQVTDTQYF.